Listed here are 16 T cell receptor beta chains from one sample, sequenced in a study of T cells after yellow fever vaccination. TCRdb passed the 5' RACE reads through MiXCR, listing each CDR3 protein once. The table includes 100,000 to 150,000 distinct CDR3 sequences, approximately 16% detected once. The source material was CD8+ T cells sorted from PBMCs, sampled 5 days after the yellow fever booster vaccination. The source is a man aged 18 to 35 who received the YFV17D yellow fever vaccine.

This clonotype was counted between two and nine times. The genes are TRBV6-1 and TRBJ2-3, with 8 nucleotides matching TRBD2. After removal of 7 bases from V and 0 bases from J, the junction contained 6 bases not matched to a gene. This CDR3 has 15 amino acids. Germline-derived CDR1 and CDR2 are MNHNS and SASEGT. The CDR3 DNA follows: TGTGCCAGCACCGAGCGGGGGCTGAGCACAGATACGCAGTATTTT. This encodes CASTERGLSTDTQYF.

The CDR3: CAISDPGQGLGNTIYF. The CDR3 DNA reads TGTGCCATCAGTGACCCGGGACAGGGACTTGGAAACACCATATATTTT. This chain links TRBV10-3 with TRBJ1-3; 9 nucleotides match TRBD1. The CDR3 is 16 amino acids. The germline V gene has CDR1 ENHRY and CDR2 SYGVKD. V lost 3 bases, J lost 3 bases, and 6 bases stayed unmatched.

This clonotype was detected a few times. This rearrangement joins TRBV28 to TRBJ2-7; 11 bases fit TRBD2. V lost 6 bases, J lost 5 bases, and 3 bases stayed unmatched. The germline gives CDR1 MDHEN, CDR2 SYDVKM. The length of the CDR3 is 13 residues. The CDR3 DNA sequence: TGTGCCAGCAGACTAGCGGGGGCGGACGAGCAGTACGTC. Translation gives CASRLAGADEQYV.

This rearrangement joins TRBV7-9 to TRBJ2-7; 9 bases are shared with TRBD1. CDR3 length: 17 amino acids. The ends lost 5 bases at V and 2 bases at J; junction bases unmatched: 13. The V gene's germline CDR1 is SEHNR and CDR2 FQNEAQ (reference sequence). The CDR3 DNA reads TGTGCCAGCAGCCCGGGCGAGGCGGGACAGGGCGCCTACGAGCAGTACGTC. Its protein product is CASSPGEAGQGAYEQYV.

This clonotype was recorded a few times. The rearrangement links TRBV7-3 to TRBJ2-1; 8 nucleotides match TRBD2. In germline, CDR1 is SGHTA, CDR2 FQGTGA. J lost 5 bases, V lost 2 bases, and 11 bases had no gene match. The CDR3 runs to 17 residues. CDR3 loop: CASSLPPGGTSDNEQFF. In nucleotides, the CDR3 is TGTGCCAGCAGCTTACCCCCCGGCGGGACTAGTGACAATGAGCAGTTCTTC.

The chain employs TRBV10-3 and TRBJ1-1, with D tentatively TRBD1 (5 bases). V dropped 2 bases and J dropped 3 bases, with 16 bases sitting between them. The CDR3 consists of 16 residues. Germline values: CDR1 ENHRY, CDR2 SYGVKD. CDR3 in DNA: TGTGCCATCAGTGAGGTGGCAGGGACTTGGCACACTGAAGCTTTCTTT. It is translated as CAISEVAGTWHTEAFF.

V is TRBV6-5 and J is TRBJ1-4; D is unresolved. This CDR3 spans 15 amino acids. Germline CDR1 reads MNHEY; CDR2 reads SVGAGI. Trimming removed 0 bases at V and 7 bases at J, with 12 bases between. The CDR3 sequence: CASSYSLDVGEKLFF. CDR3 sequence (DNA): TGTGCCAGCAGTTACTCCCTGGATGTGGGTGAAAAACTGTTTTTT.

A few counts support this clonotype. This chain joins TRBV6-2 or TRBV6-3 and TRBJ2-6; D is perhaps TRBD2 (6 bases). The CDR3 totals 14 residues. Trimming shortened V by 8 bases and J by 0 bases, and 8 bases separated the two germline ends. Germline V gene data show CDR1 as MNHEY and CDR2 as SVGEGT. CDR3 in amino acids: CASVGGSGANVLTF. The CDR3 DNA reads as TGTGCCAGCGTCGGGGGCTCTGGGGCCAACGTCCTGACTTTC.

This clonotype was seen more than once but under ten times. The chain employs TRBV18 and TRBJ2-3; no clear D. Germline lookup yields CDR1 KGHSH and CDR2 LQKENI. There are 16 residues in the CDR3. Trimming took off 0 bases at V and 2 bases at J, with 12 bases between the two ends. CDR3 protein: CASSPPRVAVTDTQYF. CDR3 bases: TGTGCCAGCTCACCACCAAGGGTAGCCGTCACAGATACGCAGTATTTT.

This clonotype has only a few counts. The J gene is TRBJ1-1, the V gene TRBV20-1; D is undetermined. This CDR3 comprises 13 residues. The ends were cut back, 2 bases at V and 6 bases at J, with 13 bases in the middle. CDR1 is DFQATT, CDR2 SNEGSKA, per germline (reference sequence). The CDR3 DNA is TGCAGTGCTAGACGGTTGAACGGCGCTGAAGCTTTCTTT. The encoded protein is CSARRLNGAEAFF.

This clonotype has only a few counts. The chain combines TRBV5-1 with TRBJ2-7; TRBD1 agrees at 7 bases. The CDR3 extends over 13 amino acids. V shed 0 bases and J 7 bases; nucleotides not matched to a gene: 4. Germline V gives CDR1 SGHRS, CDR2 YFSETQ. As DNA, the CDR3 is TGCGCCAGCAGCTTGGGAGGGGGCTGGGAGCAGTACGTC. Translation: CASSLGGGWEQYV.

J is TRBJ2-7 and V is TRBV5-1, with 11 bases lining up with TRBD1. The CDR3 is 15 residues long. Germline CDR1 SGHRS, CDR2 YFSETQ. The V gene end was trimmed by 3 bases and the J gene end by 3 bases; junction bases not matched to a gene: 5. CDR3: CASSYTGTGGYEQYF. The DNA for the CDR3 is TGCGCCAGCAGCTACACCGGGACAGGGGGCTACGAGCAGTACTTC. Based on the CDR3 plus reference TRBV5-1 and TRBJ2-7, the full variable domain is KAGVTQTPRYLIKTRGQQVTLSCSPISGHRSVSWYQQTPGQGLQFLFEYFSETQRNKGNFPGRFSGRQFSNSRSEMNVSTLELGDSALYLCASSYTGTGGYEQYFGPGTRLTVT.

The chain has TRBV7-2 and TRBJ1-6, with D maybe TRBD1 (6 bases). CDR1 and CDR2 from the germline V gene are SGHTA and FQGNSA. This CDR3 is built from 15 residues. The V end lost 3 bases, the J end lost 4 bases, and 10 bases lay between the germline ends. In DNA form, the CDR3 reads TGTGCCAGCAGCTTGGGGGGGCCATATAATTCACCCCTCCACTTT. Protein sequence: CASSLGGPYNSPLHF.

This clonotype turned up a few times. The CDR3 sequence is CASSLPTPTESYTF. DNA of the CDR3: TGTGCCAGCAGCTTACCCACTCCGACAGAGAGCTACACCTTC. The chain has TRBV7-9 and TRBJ1-2; perhaps TRBD1 as D (5 bases). V gave up 2 bases and J gave up 9 bases, with 16 bases separating them. CDR1 is SEHNR and CDR2 is FQNEAQ in the germline V gene (reference sequence). The CDR3 has 14 amino acids.

The V gene is TRBV6-5, the J gene TRBJ2-7; TRBD2 aligns across 9 bases. The CDR3 runs to 16 residues. CDR1 and CDR2 from the germline V gene are MNHEY and SVGAGI. Trimming at V came to 5 bases and at J to 2 bases, leaving 10 bases not matched to a gene. The CDR3 DNA is TGTGCCAGCAGTGTCGTGGTTAGCGGGGGTCCCTACGAGCAGTACTTC. This encodes CASSVVVSGGPYEQYF.

In DNA form, the CDR3 reads TGCGCCAGCAGCCAAGGGGGTCCGGGAACCTACGAGCAGTACTTC. This encodes CASSQGGPGTYEQYF. The genes are TRBV4-1 and TRBJ2-7; TRBD2 might be the D (5 bases). Between the trimmed V and J ends, which lost 1 base and 2 bases, there was a span of 12 bases. The CDR3 extends over 15 amino acids. Per the germline V gene, CDR1 is MGHRA and CDR2 is YSYEKL.